The T cell receptor (beta chain) described here comes from a study of T cell repertoires in cytomegalovirus infection. Study-wide context: TCR beta signatures that were public indicated CMV infection and matching HLA type.

The CDR3 loop spans 17 amino acids. From germline, CDR1 is SEHNR and CDR2 FQNEAQ (reference sequence). Unmatched junction bases numbered 6, after V lost 0 bases and J lost 3 bases. TCRdb fed the reads into MiXCR, producing one record per CDR3 protein. The table lists a few hundred thousand distinct CDR3 sequences, around a quarter of them singletons, with around 14% in the top ten. This clonotype was picked up a small number of times. This sequence was found in a human donor in good health (CMV status not recorded). Some clones in this sample may be carry-over from other donors' samples. Sequencing was carried out using PBMCs. V gene TRBV7-9 combines with J gene TRBJ2-4, with 9 bases lining up with TRBD2. This chain's CDR3 is CASSLAVAGGGKNIQYF. In nucleotides, the CDR3 is TGTGCCAGCAGCTTAGCGGTTGCGGGAGGGGGCAAAAACATTCAGTACTTC.